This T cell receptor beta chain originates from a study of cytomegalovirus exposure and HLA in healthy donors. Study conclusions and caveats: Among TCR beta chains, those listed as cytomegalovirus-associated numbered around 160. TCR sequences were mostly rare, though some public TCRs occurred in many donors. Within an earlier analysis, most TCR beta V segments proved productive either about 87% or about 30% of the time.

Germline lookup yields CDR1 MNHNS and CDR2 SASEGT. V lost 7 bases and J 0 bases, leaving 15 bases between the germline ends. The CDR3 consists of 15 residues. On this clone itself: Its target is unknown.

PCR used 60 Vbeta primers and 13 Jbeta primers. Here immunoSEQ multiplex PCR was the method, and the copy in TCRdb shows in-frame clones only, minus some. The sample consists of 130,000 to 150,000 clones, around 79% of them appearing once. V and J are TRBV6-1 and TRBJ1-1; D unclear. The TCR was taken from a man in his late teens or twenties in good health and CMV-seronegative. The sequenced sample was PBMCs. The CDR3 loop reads CASNRMAGMNTEAFF. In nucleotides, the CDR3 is TGTGCCAGCAATAGGATGGCAGGAATGAACACTGAAGCTTTCTTT.